The 29 T cell receptor beta chains below come from one sample, sequenced in a study of shared clonotypes between healthy human individuals. Produced via immunoSEQ multiplex PCR; TCRdb's table is partial and in-frame only. The sample comprises about 320,000 clones, around 87% of which are singletons, and about 17% rests with the top ten. The source material was memory CD8+ T cells sorted from blood. The subset: CD45RO+ cells pooled with CCR7-negative TemRA cells. The receptor set was obtained from a man in his late teens or twenties in good health.

This chain joins TRBV6-5 and TRBJ2-5; D is possibly TRBD2 (6 bases). Trimming left V 2 bases short and J 5 bases short, with 18 bases between. The CDR3 extends over 16 amino acids. Looked up from germline, CDR1 is MNHEY and CDR2 is SVGAGI. CDR3 DNA: TGTGCCAGCAGTTACGGTCAGCCCATACGGGGGGAGACCCAGTACTTC. Its protein is CASSYGQPIRGETQYF.

V gene TRBV18 combines with J gene TRBJ2-7, with a possible D match to TRBD1 (7 bases). V lost 0 bases and J 5 bases, leaving 20 bases between the germline ends. The CDR3 is 17 amino acids. The germline CDR1 and CDR2 sequences are KGHSH and LQKENI. CDR3 region: CASSPPSSGGRLDEQYF. Here the CDR3 DNA reads TGTGCCAGCTCACCACCCTCATCAGGGGGGCGGCTCGACGAGCAGTACTTC.

The count of this clone is one. V usage is TRBV7-9 and J usage is TRBJ2-1; tentatively, D is TRBD2 (5 bases). This CDR3 has 15 residues. V lost 2 bases to trimming and J lost 9 bases, with 17 bases between them. Germline lookup yields CDR1 SEHNR and CDR2 FQNEAQ (reference sequence). CDR3 residues: CASSLWLAPLSEQFF. The CDR3 DNA reads TGTGCCAGCAGCTTATGGCTAGCCCCCCTTAGTGAGCAGTTCTTC.

The chain couples TRBV7-2 to TRBJ2-7, with 8 bases aligning to TRBD2. The CDR3 is made up of 16 amino acids. The germline gives CDR1 SGHTA, CDR2 FQGNSA. The trim removed 1 base at V and 4 bases at J, leaving 9 bases unmatched. The CDR3 spells CASSLVLRASGYEQYF. CDR3 DNA sequence: TGTGCCAGCAGCTTAGTTCTTAGGGCTAGCGGGTACGAGCAGTACTTC.

V and J are TRBV6-5 and TRBJ2-1; 7 bases are shared with TRBD2. The V and J ends lost 4 bases and 5 bases, in that order; junction bases with no gene match: 5. The CDR3 loop spans 14 amino acids. Per germline, CDR1 MNHEY and CDR2 SVGAGI. The CDR3 region has the DNA TGTGCCAGCAGTTCCCCTGGGGGGGACAATGAGCAGTTCTTC. Its translation is CASSSPGGDNEQFF.

This chain links TRBV5-1 with TRBJ1-4; D is perhaps TRBD1 (6 bases). The CDR3 is made up of 15 amino acids. Germline CDR1 SGHRS, CDR2 YFSETQ. V lost 3 bases, J lost 2 bases, and 11 bases lay in between. In DNA, the CDR3 is TGCGCCAGCAGCTCGCACAGGGCGACTAATGAAAAACTGTTTTTT. This encodes CASSSHRATNEKLFF.

V is TRBV5-4 and J is TRBJ2-5; possibly TRBD1 for D (6 bases). Looked up from germline, CDR1 is SGHNT and CDR2 is YYREEE (reference sequence). The CDR3 runs 13 residues. The V gene lost 5 bases and the J gene lost 7 bases, with 15 bases spanning the gap. For the CDR3, the DNA is TGTGCCAGCAGTTCTCAGGGGTTTCGGACCCAGTACTTC. Encoded protein: CASSSQGFRTQYF.

The chain recombines TRBV9 with TRBJ2-7; TRBD1 might be the D (6 bases). Germline V gives CDR1 SGDLS, CDR2 YYNGEE. The germline V and J ends were trimmed by 0 bases and 6 bases, with 19 bases remaining between them. The CDR3 totals 16 residues. This chain's CDR3 is CASSVASGTNGAEQYF. CDR3 coding DNA: TGTGCCAGCAGCGTAGCGTCGGGGACAAACGGCGCCGAGCAGTACTTC.

This clone was observed a few times. The rearrangement uses TRBV29-1 and TRBJ2-7; a possible D gene is TRBD1 (6 bases). There are 13 residues in the CDR3. Germline V gene lookup returns CDR1 SQVTM and CDR2 ANQGSEA. The V and J ends lost 7 bases and 2 bases respectively, with 15 bases between them. Here the CDR3 DNA reads TGCAGCGCCAGGGGTTCGCCCACCTACGAGCAGTACTTC. Translated, it gives CSARGSPTYEQYF.

The J gene is TRBJ2-3, the V gene TRBV9, with TRBD2 identical over 7 bases. Losses at the gene ends were 4 bases for V and 5 bases for J; bases not matched to a gene: 10. Germline V gene sequence: CDR1 SGDLS, CDR2 YYNGEE. This CDR3 contains 15 residues. For the CDR3, the DNA is TGTGCCAGCAGCCCCCCCAGCGGGACGGGAGATACGCAGTATTTT. This gives the protein CASSPPSGTGDTQYF. Full variable domain (outside the CDR3, taken from reference TRBV9 and TRBJ2-3): DSGVTQTPKHLITATGQRVTLRCSPRSGDLSVYWYQQSLDQGLQFLIQYYNGEERAKGNILERFSAQQFPDLHSELNLSSLELGDSALYFCASSPPSGTGDTQYFGPGTRLTVL.

The gene calls are TRBV9 and TRBJ2-7; D remains ambiguous. CDR3 length: 15 residues. Germline assignment: CDR1 SGDLS and CDR2 YYNGEE. Trimming cost V 0 bases and J 1 base, with 11 bases left between them. DNA for the CDR3: TGTGCCAGCAGCGTAGACTCGATGGGGTCCTACGAGCAGTACTTC. Translating gives CASSVDSMGSYEQYF.

The chain recombines TRBV25-1 with TRBJ1-5; D gene uncertain. Trimming shortened V by 4 bases and J by 0 bases, and 4 bases separated the two germline ends. From germline, CDR1 is MGHDK and CDR2 SYGVNS. This CDR3 contains 13 residues. DNA of the CDR3: TGTGCCAGCAGTGGTAGTAGCAATCAGCCCCAGCATTTT. Amino acid sequence: CASSGSSNQPQHF.

This clone was seen more than once but under ten times. The chain joins TRBV5-4 to TRBJ1-4, with D perhaps matching TRBD1 (5 bases). CDR1 and CDR2 from the germline V gene are SGHNT and YYREEE (reference sequence). The CDR3 runs to 14 residues. V gave up 4 bases and J gave up 6 bases, with 13 bases separating them. The CDR3 region has the DNA TGTGCCAGCAGCCCAGGGCGGGGAGATGAAAAACTGTTTTTT. This codes for CASSPGRGDEKLFF. Supplemented by reference TRBV5-4 and TRBJ1-4, the full variable domain reads ETGVTQSPTHLIKTRGQQVTLRCSSQSGHNTVSWYQQALGQGPQFIFQYYREEENGRGNFPPRFSGLQFPNYSSELNVNALELDDSALYLCASSPGRGDEKLFFGSGTQLSVL.

The V call is TRBV6-5, the J call TRBJ1-6; D gene uncertain. The CDR3 is 16 residues long. With 0 bases removed from V and 7 bases from J, the gap between germline ends came to 13 bases. The V gene's germline CDR1 is MNHEY and CDR2 SVGAGI. The CDR3 DNA is TGTGCCAGCAGTTACTCCGTAGGTGAAATGAATTCACCCCTCCACTTT. Translated: CASSYSVGEMNSPLHF.

The chain links TRBV29-1 to TRBJ2-5; 12 bases match TRBD2. CDR3 length equals 15 residues. Germline lookup yields CDR1 SQVTM and CDR2 ANQGSEA. With 8 bases clipped from V and 4 bases from J, the junction kept 11 bases outside the gene matches. The CDR3 nucleotides are TGCAGCCTAGGACTAGCGGGATTGCGGGGAGAGACCCAGTACTTC. Protein sequence: CSLGLAGLRGETQYF.

This clone occurred a few times. The J gene is TRBJ1-2, the V gene TRBV7-2, with D tentatively TRBD1 (5 bases). Germline V lookup: CDR1 SGHTA, CDR2 FQGNSA. The CDR3 is 15 residues long. V was shortened by 4 bases and J by 6 bases, with 18 bases between the two germline ends. The CDR3 DNA follows: TGTGCCAGCAGCTATCTAGGGACGACTTCTGATGGCTACACCTTC. Amino acid sequence: CASSYLGTTSDGYTF.

The chain employs TRBV4-2 and TRBJ2-1, with 10 bases that match TRBD2. The CDR3 runs 15 residues. The V gene end was trimmed by 3 bases and the J gene end by 4 bases; junction bases not matched to a gene: 3. Germline V lookup: CDR1 LGHNA, CDR2 YNFKEQ. The CDR3 protein is CASSHLAGVYNEQFF. The CDR3 DNA is TGTGCCAGCAGCCACCTAGCGGGGGTGTACAATGAGCAGTTCTTC.

This chain joins TRBV5-1 and TRBJ2-5; no definite D call. This CDR3 contains 13 residues. The V and J ends lost 4 bases and 5 bases respectively, with 12 bases between them. Germline CDR1 SGHRS, CDR2 YFSETQ. CDR3 sequence (DNA): TGCGCCAGCAGCCCGCTAGGAACTGAGACCCAGTACTTC. This translates into CASSPLGTETQYF.

The V gene is TRBV7-8, the J gene TRBJ2-7; possible D gene TRBD1, 6 bases. This CDR3 has 14 residues. Trimming shortened V by 1 base and J by 5 bases, and 12 bases separated the two germline ends. CDR1 is SGHVS and CDR2 is FQNEAQ in the germline V gene. The chain's CDR3 is CASSLEGRGNEQYF. The CDR3 bases are TGTGCCAGCAGCTTAGAGGGCAGGGGAAACGAGCAGTACTTC.

This rearrangement joins TRBV6-1 to TRBJ2-3; 10 nucleotides match TRBD2. Losses at the gene ends were 6 bases for V and 1 base for J; bases not matched to a gene: 4. This CDR3 is 15 amino acids long. Germline-derived CDR1 and CDR2 are MNHNS and SASEGT. The CDR3 DNA sequence: TGTGCCAGCAGGACTAGCGGGCCACGCACAGATACGCAGTATTTT. Translated, it gives CASRTSGPRTDTQYF.

V and J are TRBV13 and TRBJ2-7; D is tentatively TRBD1 or TRBD2 (5 bases each). This CDR3 is 16 amino acids long. The germline CDR1 and CDR2 sequences are PRHDT and FYEKMQ (reference sequence). The V and J ends lost 5 bases and 8 bases respectively, with 25 bases between them. This CDR3 reads CASSGSRGPQRIQQYF. The CDR3 region has the DNA TGTGCCAGCAGCGGGTCGAGGGGTCCCCAAAGGATCCAGCAGTACTTC.

Concerning this clone itself: This sequence may be a read error, since a much larger clone differs from it by one base. The genes are TRBV5-6 and TRBJ2-5; no definite D call. Germline lookup yields CDR1 SGHDT and CDR2 YYEEEE. V was pared by 0 bases and J by 0 bases, with 3 bases between. The CDR3 sequence is 13 residues long. DNA for the CDR3: TGTGCCAGCAGCTTGGCGTACCAAGAGACCCAGTACTTC. Residues: CASSLAYQETQYF.

This rearrangement joins TRBV30 to TRBJ2-7; no firm D call. V lost 1 base to trimming and J lost 5 bases, with 12 bases between them. Germline CDR1 is GTSNPN and CDR2 is SVGIG (reference sequence). The CDR3 totals 13 residues. CDR3 sequence (DNA): TGTGCCTGGAGTGGTCCGGCAGGTGACGAGCAGTACTTC. It encodes CAWSGPAGDEQYF.

In its sample, this clone was seen once. This chain joins TRBV11-2 and TRBJ1-6; the match to TRBD1 covers 10 bases. The V gene's germline CDR1 is SGHAT and CDR2 FQNNGV. J lost 9 bases, V lost 4 bases, and 9 bases had no gene match. This CDR3 has 16 residues. The CDR3 is CASSSPGTGVGSPLHF. The CDR3 DNA reads as TGTGCCAGCAGCTCCCCGGGGACAGGGGTAGGTTCACCCCTCCACTTT.

V usage is TRBV4-3 and J usage is TRBJ2-7; D unclear. The germline V and J ends were trimmed by 1 base and 6 bases, with 19 bases remaining between them. CDR3 length: 16 amino acids. Germline assignment: CDR1 LGHNA and CDR2 YSLEER. The CDR3 coding sequence is TGCGCCAGCAGCCAAGCTCATGCGTCGTCTGAGGCCGAGCAGTACTTC. Amino acid sequence: CASSQAHASSEAEQYF.

This clone was observed once. This chain links TRBV18 with TRBJ2-5; perhaps TRBD2 as D (5 bases). Trimming removed 1 base at V and 5 bases at J, with 17 bases between. Germline CDR1 and CDR2: KGHSH and LQKENI. This CDR3 is built from 16 residues. The CDR3 here is CASSPLLGLGDETQYF. The DNA for the CDR3 is TGTGCCAGCTCACCACTCCTCGGACTGGGTGATGAGACCCAGTACTTC.

The rearrangement joins TRBV6-5 to TRBJ2-1; 12 bases agree with TRBD2. Germline V CDR1 and CDR2: MNHEY, SVGAGI. The CDR3 sequence is 16 residues long. J was trimmed by 8 bases and V by 4 bases; bases with no gene match: 9. The CDR3: CASSFTGLAGGYEQFF. The DNA for the CDR3 is TGTGCCAGCAGTTTCACTGGGCTAGCGGGAGGGTATGAGCAGTTCTTC.

CDR3 DNA: TGCGCCAGCAGCGAAAACAGGGTGAGTCACTGGTTTAACACTGAAGCTTTCTTT. It is translated as CASSENRVSHWFNTEAFF. This chain connects TRBV5-1 to TRBJ1-1; weak D call: TRBD1 (6 bases). Looked up from germline, CDR1 is SGHRS and CDR2 is YFSETQ. The CDR3 length is 18 residues. V was shortened by 4 bases and J by 2 bases, with 24 bases between the two germline ends.

J is TRBJ2-7 and V is TRBV27; tentative D call: TRBD1 (6 bases). Germline V gene lookup returns CDR1 MNHEY and CDR2 SMNVEV (reference sequence). The germline V and J ends were trimmed by 7 bases and 2 bases, with 15 bases remaining between them. The CDR3 is 14 residues long. The CDR3 DNA sequence: TGTGCCAGCAACCCGACAGGTCCTGCCTACGAGCAGTACTTC. Its protein is CASNPTGPAYEQYF.